What follows are 20 T cell receptor beta chains derived from one specimen sequenced in a study of T cell changes during pregnancy in multiple sclerosis. Generated by immunoSEQ multiplex PCR, the TCRdb table keeps only in-frame clones and is missing some. The sample includes roughly 75,000 clones, 85% to 95% of them seen just once. Sequences were derived from peripheral blood, sampled in the third trimester of pregnancy. Every receptor here comes from a female donor in good health, enrolled as a control in a pregnancy study.

The V and J genes are TRBV11-3 and TRBJ2-3, with TRBD1 matching over 7 bases. CDR1 and CDR2 (germline): SGHNT, YENEEA. The V gene end was trimmed by 8 bases and the J gene end by 1 base; junction bases not matched to a gene: 6. The CDR3 is made up of 14 amino acids. The CDR3 DNA reads as TGTGCCAGCCGACGGCAGGGGGGCACAGATACGCAGTATTTT. Residues: CASRRQGGTDTQYF.

CDR3 nucleotide sequence: TGTGCCAGCAGTGGGCAGGGACAGGGCGACAATCAGCCCCAGCATTTT. Protein: CASSGQGQGDNQPQHF. The rearrangement uses TRBV6-6 and TRBJ1-5; TRBD1 agrees at 9 bases. Germline V lookup: CDR1 MNHNY, CDR2 SVGAGI (reference sequence). The CDR3 is 16 amino acids. With 5 bases clipped from V and 3 bases from J, the junction kept 8 bases outside the gene matches.

The genes are TRBV9 and TRBJ2-1, with TRBD2 matching over 8 bases. The CDR3 covers 16 residues. In germline, CDR1 is SGDLS, CDR2 YYNGEE. With 0 bases clipped from V and 7 bases from J, the junction kept 9 bases outside the gene matches. The CDR3 sequence is CASSVGSSGTGNEQFF. Written as DNA, the CDR3 is TGTGCCAGCAGCGTAGGTAGTAGCGGGACGGGTAATGAGCAGTTCTTC.

The V gene is TRBV7-2, the J gene TRBJ1-6; perhaps TRBD1 as D (6 bases). The CDR3 is made up of 15 amino acids. V lost 5 bases and J 3 bases, leaving 11 bases between the germline ends. CDR1 and CDR2 (germline): SGHTA, FQGNSA. The CDR3 region is CASSPDRVYNSPLHF. The CDR3 nucleotides read TGTGCCAGCAGCCCGGACAGAGTCTATAATTCACCCCTCCACTTT.

This sequence joins TRBV7-2 and TRBJ1-6, with TRBD1 identical over 10 bases. The CDR3 spans 16 residues. V dropped 2 bases and J dropped 9; count of bases not matched to a gene: 7. The V gene's germline CDR1 is SGHTA and CDR2 FQGNSA. This CDR3 reads CASSLPVGQGSSPLHF. In DNA form, the CDR3 reads TGTGCCAGCAGCTTACCGGTGGGACAGGGGAGTTCACCCCTCCACTTT.

The chain links TRBV7-2 to TRBJ2-3; weak D call: TRBD1 (6 bases). Trimming removed 3 bases at V and 0 bases at J, with 10 bases between. The CDR3 runs 15 residues. Germline CDR1 is SGHTA and CDR2 is FQGNSA. CDR3 region: CASSLDSSSTDTQYF. The CDR3 coding sequence is TGTGCCAGCAGCTTGGACAGTTCTAGCACAGATACGCAGTATTTT.

To note about this clone: Other DNA variants within this sample encode the same CDR3. This sequence joins TRBV6-1 and TRBJ1-2; 9 bases are a match to TRBD1. The germline gives CDR1 MNHNS, CDR2 SASEGT. The V and J ends lost 6 bases and 4 bases, in that order; junction bases with no gene match: 6. The CDR3 spans 14 residues. CDR3: CASSATTGGYGYTF. CDR3 in DNA: TGTGCCAGCAGCGCCACGACAGGGGGCTATGGCTACACCTTC.

The J gene is TRBJ1-3, the V gene TRBV11-3; possible D gene TRBD1, 5 bases. The CDR3 is made up of 14 amino acids. Germline CDR1 is SGHNT and CDR2 is YENEEA. V was clipped by 5 bases and J by 2 bases, with 10 bases between them. This chain's CDR3 is CASSPGGAGNTIYF. For the CDR3, the DNA is TGTGCCAGCAGCCCGGGGGGGGCTGGAAACACCATATATTTT. The full variable domain, in which reference TRBV11-3 and TRBJ1-3 provide the parts outside the CDR3, is EAGVVQSPRYKIIEKKQPVAFWCNPISGHNTLYWYLQNLGQGPELLIRYENEEAVDDSQLPKDRFSAERLKGVDSTLKIQPAELGDSAVYLCASSPGGAGNTIYFGEGSWLTVV.

The chain uses TRBV7-2 and TRBJ2-1; 11 bases are a match to TRBD2. The CDR3 is made up of 15 amino acids. CDR1 is SGHTA, CDR2 FQGNSA, per germline. The J segment lost 6 bases and the V segment lost 5 bases, leaving 6 bases of the junction unmatched. The CDR3: CASSLRLAGSNEQFF. CDR3 DNA: TGTGCCAGCAGCCTTCGACTAGCGGGGTCCAATGAGCAGTTCTTC.

The V and J genes are TRBV5-1 and TRBJ1-2, with D uncertain. The CDR3 is made up of 12 amino acids. Trimming stripped 4 bases from V and 3 bases from J, with 7 bases between. Germline V gene lookup returns CDR1 SGHRS and CDR2 YFSETQ. The CDR3 coding sequence is TGCGCCAGCAGCCCCTCCGACTATGGCTACACCTTC. It is translated as CASSPSDYGYTF. Combining the CDR3 with reference TRBV5-1 and TRBJ1-2 gives the whole variable domain KAGVTQTPRYLIKTRGQQVTLSCSPISGHRSVSWYQQTPGQGLQFLFEYFSETQRNKGNFPGRFSGRQFSNSRSEMNVSTLELGDSALYLCASSPSDYGYTFGSGTRLTVV.

This chain joins TRBV28 and TRBJ2-3, with 8 bases that match TRBD1. V lost 6 bases and J lost 12; bases outside the gene matches: 11. This CDR3 has 13 residues. The germline V gene encodes CDR1 MDHEN and CDR2 SYDVKM. Here the CDR3 reads CASRGGQGGRQYF. In DNA form, the CDR3 reads TGTGCCAGCAGAGGTGGACAGGGAGGCCGCCAGTATTTT.

The genes are TRBV7-2 and TRBJ2-3, with a weak D call TRBD2 (6 bases). Germline V gives CDR1 SGHTA, CDR2 FQGNSA. The V end lost 2 bases, the J end lost 4 bases, and 16 bases lay between the germline ends. This CDR3 has 16 amino acids. The CDR3 bases are TGTGCCAGCAGCTTACCCCCGGGACTGGGGCCAGATACGCAGTATTTT. Protein sequence: CASSLPPGLGPDTQYF.

The chain recombines TRBV4-3 with TRBJ2-7, with D unclear. The CDR3 is made up of 14 amino acids. Per germline, CDR1 LGHNA and CDR2 YSLEER. Trimming pared 0 bases from V and 7 bases from J, leaving 13 bases between. The CDR3 DNA reads TGCGCCAGCAGCCAAGACCCCGCCGCCAGAGAGCAGTACTTC. Translating it yields CASSQDPAAREQYF.

The chain couples TRBV7-9 to TRBJ2-7; 7 bases line up with TRBD1. The CDR3 is 14 amino acids. CDR1 is SEHNR, CDR2 FQNEAQ, per germline (reference sequence). V shed 2 bases and J 6 bases; nucleotides not matched to a gene: 7. In DNA, the CDR3 is TGTGCCAGCAGCTTAATTGGACAGGTCGGCGAGCAGTACTTC. Translated, it gives CASSLIGQVGEQYF.

The chain joins TRBV5-1 to TRBJ2-7; 9 bases are shared with TRBD2. Germline V lookup: CDR1 SGHRS, CDR2 YFSETQ. CDR3 length: 13 residues. The trim removed 5 bases at V and 3 bases at J, leaving 3 bases unmatched. CDR3 nucleotides: TGCGCCAGCAGACTAGCGGGCGACTACGAGCAGTACTTC. Its protein is CASRLAGDYEQYF.

This chain joins TRBV23-1 and TRBJ2-5; maybe TRBD1 (6 bases). TRBV23-1 is recorded as an ORF, its role being uncertain. The CDR3 contains 14 residues. Trimming took off 4 bases at V and 0 bases at J, with 9 bases between the two ends. CDR3 protein: CASSRRDNQETQYF. In DNA, the CDR3 is TGCGCCAGCAGTCGACGGGACAACCAAGAGACCCAGTACTTC.

The chain employs TRBV7-2 and TRBJ2-1; D not certain. The germline CDR1 and CDR2 sequences are SGHTA and FQGNSA. Trimming took 3 bases from V and 8 from J, leaving 11 bases between them. The CDR3 is made up of 13 amino acids. CDR3 in amino acids: CASSFHPRDEQFF. CDR3 coding DNA: TGTGCCAGCAGCTTTCATCCACGCGATGAGCAGTTCTTC.

J is TRBJ2-5 and V is TRBV28; a possible D gene is TRBD2 (6 bases). V shed 5 bases and J shed 5 bases, with 18 bases lying between them. The CDR3 covers 15 residues. The germline V gene has CDR1 MDHEN and CDR2 SYDVKM. The CDR3 sequence: CASSPSGGRGETQYF. The CDR3 DNA is TGTGCCAGCAGTCCCTCGGGCGGACGGGGGGAGACCCAGTACTTC.

The chain employs TRBV30 and TRBJ2-5, with 8 bases matching TRBD1. Germline V CDR1 and CDR2: GTSNPN, SVGIG (reference sequence). The CDR3 contains 13 residues. V was pared by 8 bases and J by 4 bases, with 9 bases of the junction left unmatched. The CDR3 here is CASDRGSLETQYF. The CDR3 coding sequence is TGTGCCAGTGACAGGGGAAGCCTAGAGACCCAGTACTTC.

The chain joins TRBV30 to TRBJ2-7; 10 bases map to TRBD2. The CDR3 runs to 17 residues. J gave up 5 bases and V 1 base, and 14 bases lay outside the gene matches. Germline CDR1 and CDR2: GTSNPN and SVGIG (reference sequence). In nucleotides, the CDR3 is TGTGCCTGGAGTGGGACTAGCGGTGCTACCTTTCAGAACGAGCAGTACTTC. The encoded protein is CAWSGTSGATFQNEQYF.